Listed below are T cell receptor beta chains from one sample, sequenced in a study of identical twins. TCRdb ran MiXCR on the 5' RACE reads and lists one entry per CDR3 protein. The sample has under 250,000 distinct CDR3 sequences; 10% to 15% are singletons. The sample was also linked to a second study, of yellow fever vaccine responses in identical twins.

The source material was memory (CD45RO+) T cells sorted from blood. Receptors originate from a woman aged 18-29 years in good health. CDR3s include the opening cysteine and the closing phenylalanine or tryptophan. Fields, in order: D gene, V gene, J gene, clone size, CDR3 DNA, CDR3 protein. The D gene is left open where the match is weak. Size is stated for part of the rows, as once, few or many counts, or as a class when the clone is expanded.

D: TRBD1; V: TRBV3-1; J: TRBJ2-7; size: -; DNA: TGTGCCAGCAGCCAGACCGGCAGGACAGGGGTTAAGGAGCAGTACTTC; CDR3: CASSQTGRTGVKEQYF
D: TRBD2; V: TRBV10-1; J: TRBJ2-7; size: few; DNA: TGCGCCAGCAGGGCGGAGGGGAGGGCCGGCGAGCAGTACTTC; CDR3: CASRAEGRAGEQYF
D: TRBD1; V: TRBV6-6; J: TRBJ1-5; size: -; DNA: TGTGCCAGTTTGGCAGGGGGTCAGCCCCAGCATTTT; CDR3: CASLAGGQPQHF
D: -; V: TRBV12-3/TRBV12-4; J: TRBJ2-7; size: many; DNA: TGTGCCAGCAGCCCGGACTCCTACGAGCAGTACTTC; CDR3: CASSPDSYEQYF
D: TRBD2; V: TRBV12-3/TRBV12-4; J: TRBJ2-5; size: many; DNA: TGTGCCAGCAGTTTAGGTGGTAGCGGGAGGGAGACCCAGTACTTC; CDR3: CASSLGGSGRETQYF
D: TRBD2; V: TRBV20-1; J: TRBJ2-3; size: many; DNA: TGCAGTGCTGCCGGACTAGCGGGGATCACAGATACGCAGTATTTT; CDR3: CSAAGLAGITDTQYF
D: TRBD1; V: TRBV12-3/TRBV12-4; J: TRBJ2-3; size: many; DNA: TGTGCCAGCAGTTTAAGTACCGGGACAGACGGCACAGATACGCAGTATTTT; CDR3: CASSLSTGTDGTDTQYF
D: TRBD1; V: TRBV9; J: TRBJ2-7; size: -; DNA: TGTGCCAGCAGCGTACAACAGGGGGCGCGTTTTCGCGAGCAGTACTTC; CDR3: CASSVQQGARFREQYF
D: TRBD1; V: TRBV6-1; J: TRBJ1-2; size: few; DNA: TGTGCCAGCAGAAAACAGGGGGCGCGTGGCTACACCTTC; CDR3: CASRKQGARGYTF
D: -; V: TRBV29-1; J: TRBJ2-5; size: -; DNA: TGCAGCGTCCCGAGCGGCGGGGCGGTGAGGACCCAGTACTTC; CDR3: CSVPSGGAVRTQYF
D: TRBD1; V: TRBV2; J: TRBJ2-7; size: -; DNA: TGTGCCAGCAGTAGACAGGGCTTTGCCTACGAGCAGTACTTC; CDR3: CASSRQGFAYEQYF
D: -; V: TRBV6-6; J: TRBJ1-4; size: -; DNA: TGTGCCGGGAAAGGTGGATTTAATGAAAAACTGTTTTTT; CDR3: CAGKGGFNEKLFF
D: TRBD2; V: TRBV20-1; J: TRBJ2-7; size: few; DNA: TGCAGTGCTAGAACCCCCCCGGGACTAGCGGGGGGGTATAGCTCCTACGAGCAGTACTTC; CDR3: CSARTPPGLAGGYSSYEQYF
D: -; V: TRBV20-1; J: TRBJ1-6; size: many; DNA: TGCAGTGCTATCCCGGGGAGCTCCTATAATTCACCCCTCCACTTT; CDR3: CSAIPGSSYNSPLHF
D: TRBD2; V: TRBV6-1; J: TRBJ2-3; size: -; DNA: TGTGCCAGCAGCCTGGGACTAGCGGGAGCGGCAGATACGCAGTATTTT; CDR3: CASSLGLAGAADTQYF
D: TRBD1; V: TRBV5-1; J: TRBJ2-3; size: -; DNA: TGCGCCAGCCGGACAGGGAGCACAGATACGCAGTATTTT; CDR3: CASRTGSTDTQYF
D: -; V: TRBV24-1; J: TRBJ1-5; size: few; DNA: TGTGCCACCAGTGAACCAGGGGCAGGCAATCAGCCCCAGCATTTT; CDR3: CATSEPGAGNQPQHF
D: -; V: TRBV5-6; J: TRBJ2-4; size: many; DNA: TGTGCCAGCAGCCCGCCCGGGGGGCTAGGCGACATTCAGTACTTC; CDR3: CASSPPGGLGDIQYF
D: -; V: TRBV6-2/TRBV6-3; J: TRBJ2-4; size: -; DNA: TGTGCCAGCAGTTACTCGGTTGACATTCAGTACTTC; CDR3: CASSYSVDIQYF
D: -; V: TRBV6-5; J: TRBJ2-7; size: few; DNA: TGTGCCAGCAGTTACTCTAGGACAGTGAGCGGGGAGCAGTACTTC; CDR3: CASSYSRTVSGEQYF
D: -; V: TRBV20-1; J: TRBJ2-7; size: many; DNA: TGCAGTGCATCCCTAGGGCAGGTGAACTACGAGCAGTACTTC; CDR3: CSASLGQVNYEQYF
D: TRBD1; V: TRBV10-3; J: TRBJ1-1; size: many; DNA: TGTGCCATCAGGGGGACAGGAGACACTGAAGCTTTCTTT; CDR3: CAIRGTGDTEAFF
D: -; V: TRBV3-1; J: TRBJ2-2; size: -; DNA: TGTGCCAGCAGCCAAAGAACAGGATCCGTAGGGACCGGGGAGCTGTTTTTT; CDR3: CASSQRTGSVGTGELFF
D: TRBD2; V: TRBV28; J: TRBJ2-7; size: -; DNA: TGTGCCAGCACCCGACTAGCGGGGGACAAGCAGTACTTC; CDR3: CASTRLAGDKQYF
D: TRBD1; V: TRBV6-2/TRBV6-3; J: TRBJ2-7; size: few; DNA: TGTGCCAGCAGATCTACAGGGGGAGAATACGAGCAGTACTTC; CDR3: CASRSTGGEYEQYF
D: -; V: TRBV24-1; J: TRBJ2-3; size: many; DNA: TGTGCCACCAGTGATCCCAACATGGGCGCAGATACGCAGTATTTT; CDR3: CATSDPNMGADTQYF
D: -; V: TRBV4-1; J: TRBJ2-7; size: few; DNA: TGCGCCAGCAGCCAAGATGGGGTCGGGACACTGGCTGGCGAGCAGTACTTC; CDR3: CASSQDGVGTLAGEQYF
D: -; V: TRBV10-3; J: TRBJ2-3; size: few; DNA: TGTGCCATCAACCAAGGGGAGGCAGATACGCAGTATTTT; CDR3: CAINQGEADTQYF
D: -; V: TRBV20-1; J: TRBJ2-5; size: -; DNA: TGCAGTGCTAGAGATTTTAGCGGCCCGCTGGAGACCCAGTACTTC; CDR3: CSARDFSGPLETQYF
D: -; V: TRBV27; J: TRBJ1-1; size: many; DNA: TGTGCCAGCAGCCCAGCCGGGGGAGTGGGGACTGAAGCTTTCTTT; CDR3: CASSPAGGVGTEAFF
D: TRBD2; V: TRBV7-2; J: TRBJ2-7; size: few; DNA: TGTGCCAGCAGCCCCTGGACTAGCGGGAGAGAGCAGTACTTC; CDR3: CASSPWTSGREQYF
D: -; V: TRBV19; J: TRBJ1-1; size: few; DNA: TGTGCCAGTAGTTCGCAGGTCGGGAACACTGAAGCTTTCTTT; CDR3: CASSSQVGNTEAFF
D: TRBD1; V: TRBV7-6; J: TRBJ2-7; size: -; DNA: TGTGCCAGCAGCTTGGGGGGACAGGTCGACGAGCAGTACTTC; CDR3: CASSLGGQVDEQYF
D: -; V: TRBV19; J: TRBJ2-1; size: -; DNA: TGTGCCAGTTCGGAAAACCCAGTGGGGCTAAGCTTATACAATGAGCAGTTCTTC; CDR3: CASSENPVGLSLYNEQFF
D: -; V: TRBV15; J: TRBJ2-1; size: -; DNA: TGTGCCACCTCGCAAGGCCCTAACACCGAGCAGTTCTTC; CDR3: CATSQGPNTEQFF
D: -; V: TRBV5-1; J: TRBJ2-1; size: many; DNA: TGCGCCAGCAGCTTGGTGGGACAACTATACAATGAGCAGTTCTTC; CDR3: CASSLVGQLYNEQFF
D: TRBD1; V: TRBV7-8; J: TRBJ2-1; size: -; DNA: TGTGCCACTACCGTGGACAGGGTTTTCAATGAGCAGTTCTTC; CDR3: CATTVDRVFNEQFF
D: TRBD1; V: TRBV12-3/TRBV12-4; J: TRBJ1-4; size: many; DNA: TGTGCCAGCAGTTTAGTTTCAGGGGGCGTAAGTGAAAAACTGTTTTTT; CDR3: CASSLVSGGVSEKLFF
D: -; V: TRBV4-2; J: TRBJ2-1; size: -; DNA: TGTGCCAGCAGCCAAGTGAAAGGACTACCCGTCAATGAGCAGTTCTTC; CDR3: CASSQVKGLPVNEQFF
D: -; V: TRBV15; J: TRBJ1-2; size: -; DNA: TGTGCCACCAGCAGAGTAGTCGCCAGGAGCTATGGCTACACCTTC; CDR3: CATSRVVARSYGYTF
D: TRBD2; V: TRBV3-1; J: TRBJ2-5; size: few; DNA: TGTGCCAGCAGCCAGAGCGGGGGGGAGACCCAGTACTTC; CDR3: CASSQSGGETQYF
D: -; V: TRBV10-3; J: TRBJ2-5; size: many; DNA: TGTGCCATCGGGTCAATATCCCAAGAGACCCAGTACTTC; CDR3: CAIGSISQETQYF
D: TRBD1; V: TRBV12-3/TRBV12-4; J: TRBJ2-7; size: -; DNA: TGTGCCAGCAGTCCCCGGACAGGAATGACCTCCTACGAGCAGTACTTC; CDR3: CASSPRTGMTSYEQYF
D: -; V: TRBV15; J: TRBJ1-6; size: many; DNA: TGTGCCACCAGCAGAGAGGCTGATCTAATTAATTCACCCCTCCACTTT; CDR3: CATSREADLINSPLHF
D: -; V: TRBV6-5; J: TRBJ1-4; size: few; DNA: TGTGCCAGCAGTTTTAAACTTAATGAAAAACTGTTTTTT; CDR3: CASSFKLNEKLFF
D: TRBD2; V: TRBV24-1; J: TRBJ2-3; size: many; DNA: TGTGCCACCAGTGATCTGACAGGGACTAGCGGGAGCACAGATACGCAGTATTTT; CDR3: CATSDLTGTSGSTDTQYF
D: TRBD1; V: TRBV20-1; J: TRBJ1-5; size: many; DNA: TGCAGTGCTAGAGACCCGCTGGACAGGGACAATCAGCCCCAGCATTTT; CDR3: CSARDPLDRDNQPQHF
D: -; V: TRBV25-1; J: TRBJ2-7; size: -; DNA: TGTGCCAGCAGTCGTGGGTTTCAGGGCCACGAGCAGTACTTC; CDR3: CASSRGFQGHEQYF